The TCR beta chain under discussion was sequenced for a study of Ad26.COV2.S vaccination and SARS-CoV-2 variants. At the level of the study: Into the muscle, Ad26.COV2.S was dosed once or twice, 56 days apart.

Germline lookup yields CDR1 KGHDR and CDR2 SFDVKD. V lost 2 bases to trimming and J lost 9 bases, with 13 bases between them. The CDR3 length is 14 residues. This clone was seen a single time. TCRdb's copy holds only in-frame clones and misses some; the assay was immunoSEQ multiplex PCR. The sample contains about half a million clones, roughly 87% of which appear only once. Documented treatment: roughly 18 received Ad26.COV2.S at low or high dose, single or two shots; about 5 received placebo; per-sample allocation not given. The study sampled participants on day 63 after the first vaccine or placebo injection.

This chain joins TRBV24-1 and TRBJ2-1; D unresolved. The sequence came from a person between 18 and 65 years old who received the Ad26.COV2.S COVID-19 vaccine or a placebo. This specimen consisted of peripheral blood, obtained in a trial of Ad26.COV2.S vaccine versus placebo. The CDR3 loop is CATSDYDSPSEQFF. The CDR3 DNA follows: TGTGCCACCAGTGATTACGACTCTCCCAGTGAGCAGTTCTTC.